Below, 27 T cell receptor beta chains from the same sample are listed, as sequenced in a study of cytomegalovirus exposure and HLA in healthy donors. Primers included in the PCR were 60 Vbeta and 13 Jbeta primers. Sequenced by immunoSEQ multiplex PCR; TCRdb stores in-frame clones only, minus some. The data show under 150,000 clones, approximately 83% seen once. Sequenced material: PBMCs. These receptors originate from a male donor in good health and CMV-seronegative.

This clone was seen a handful of times. The chain is built from TRBV7-9 and TRBJ1-5; the D is unclear. Trimming shortened V by 8 bases and J by 0 bases, and 8 bases separated the two germline ends. The CDR3 runs to 13 residues. From germline, CDR1 is SEHNR and CDR2 FQNEAQ (reference sequence). For the CDR3, the DNA is TGTGCCAGCTCTCCGGGTAGCAATCAGCCCCAGCATTTT. It translates to CASSPGSNQPQHF.

This clone was recorded only once. The rearrangement links TRBV11-2 to TRBJ2-5, with no clear D. Germline assignment: CDR1 SGHAT and CDR2 FQNNGV. The V and J ends lost 3 bases and 2 bases respectively, with 7 bases between them. The CDR3 totals 13 residues. CDR3 in amino acids: CASSLAVQETQYF. The DNA for the CDR3 is TGTGCCAGCAGCTTGGCGGTACAAGAGACCCAGTACTTC.

The rearrangement joins TRBV5-1 to TRBJ1-2, with 9 bases lining up with TRBD1. The CDR3 runs to 18 residues. After removal of 3 bases from V and 7 bases from J, the junction contained 19 bases not matched to a gene. Per the germline V gene, CDR1 is SGHRS and CDR2 is YFSETQ. The CDR3 region has the DNA TGCGCCAGCAGCTGGCCCTCCGGGACAGGGTGGCCCCTTGGTGGCTACACCTTC. This sequence encodes CASSWPSGTGWPLGGYTF. Looking up the rest from reference TRBV5-1 and TRBJ1-2 gives the full variable domain: KAGVTQTPRYLIKTRGQQVTLSCSPISGHRSVSWYQQTPGQGLQFLFEYFSETQRNKGNFPGRFSGRQFSNSRSEMNVSTLELGDSALYLCASSWPSGTGWPLGGYTFGSGTRLTVV.

The J gene is TRBJ1-1, the V gene TRBV15, with 7 nucleotides matching TRBD1. Germline-derived CDR1 and CDR2 are LNHNV and YYDKDF (reference sequence). CDR3 length equals 16 residues. Germline trimming cut 6 bases from V and 1 base from J; bases unmatched to any gene: 11. CDR3 sequence: CATSPRGDRSNTEAFF. The DNA of the CDR3 is TGTGCCACCAGTCCGAGGGGGGACAGATCGAACACTGAAGCTTTCTTT.

The chain couples TRBV2 to TRBJ2-3; the D is unclear. The CDR3 runs 12 residues. The V end lost 6 bases, the J end lost 4 bases, and 8 bases lay between the germline ends. Germline CDR1 reads SNHLY; CDR2 reads FYNNEI. The CDR3 DNA reads TGTGCCAGCAGCTACAGCCCAGATACGCAGTATTTT. Its protein is CASSYSPDTQYF.

The J gene is TRBJ2-1, the V gene TRBV7-3; a possible D gene is TRBD2 (5 bases). The CDR3 is 16 amino acids. Germline V gene lookup returns CDR1 SGHTA and CDR2 FQGTGA. The germline V and J ends were trimmed by 2 bases and 2 bases, with 13 bases remaining between them. DNA of the CDR3: TGTGCCAGCAGCTTATCTGGCCTAGCCCCCTACAATGAGCAGTTCTTC. Amino acid sequence: CASSLSGLAPYNEQFF.

The chain uses TRBV5-1 and TRBJ2-7; 8 nucleotides match TRBD1. This CDR3 is built from 18 residues. In germline, CDR1 is SGHRS, CDR2 YFSETQ. The V gene end was trimmed by 3 bases and the J gene end by 1 base; junction bases not matched to a gene: 15. This CDR3 is CASSSTQGAFSGSYEQYF. The CDR3 bases are TGCGCCAGCAGCTCTACTCAGGGGGCTTTTTCGGGATCCTACGAGCAGTACTTC.

The chain employs TRBV9 and TRBJ2-1; D is unclear. This CDR3 spans 15 amino acids. Looked up from germline, CDR1 is SGDLS and CDR2 is YYNGEE. Deletions cut 0 bases from V and 0 bases from J, with 7 bases between. Here the CDR3 reads CASSVDLSSYNEQFF. CDR3 sequence (DNA): TGTGCCAGCAGCGTAGATCTTAGCTCCTACAATGAGCAGTTCTTC.

This rearrangement joins TRBV7-3 to TRBJ1-2; D gene unclear. Germline CDR1 and CDR2: SGHTA and FQGTGA. The V end was cut by 5 bases, the J end by 2 bases, with 15 bases between. The CDR3 contains 15 residues. CDR3 nucleotide sequence: TGTGCCAGCAGCCTCTTGCGTCCGGAGAACTATGGCTACACCTTC. It translates to CASSLLRPENYGYTF.

The V call is TRBV12-5, the J call TRBJ2-7, with a weak D call TRBD2 (5 bases). The ends were cut back, 4 bases at V and 3 bases at J, with 19 bases in the middle. Germline V CDR1 and CDR2: LGHNT, FRNRAP. This CDR3 region has 16 residues. CDR3 coding DNA: TGTGCTAGTGGTTCACCCATAGCGCCCCGGGGCTACGAGCAGTACTTC. This gives the protein CASGSPIAPRGYEQYF.

The chain recombines TRBV2 with TRBJ2-2, with 8 bases that match TRBD2. The CDR3 is made up of 15 amino acids. The germline V gene encodes CDR1 SNHLY and CDR2 FYNNEI. Trimming removed 4 bases from V and 6 bases from J; junction bases left unmatched: 7. DNA of the CDR3: TGTGCCAGCAGTGGTTGGCGGGAGGTTTCCGGGGAGCTGTTTTTT. It is translated as CASSGWREVSGELFF.

The V gene is TRBV7-2, the J gene TRBJ1-1; D not certain. Trimming shortened V by 4 bases and J by 5 bases, and 17 bases separated the two germline ends. Germline V lookup: CDR1 SGHTA, CDR2 FQGNSA. The CDR3 covers 15 residues. In DNA, the CDR3 is TGTGCCAGCAGCTCCCGACCTGGTGGGGAGACTGAAGCTTTCTTT. Residues: CASSSRPGGETEAFF. Drawing the rest from reference TRBV7-2 and TRBJ1-1, the complete variable domain is GAGVSQSPSNKVTEKGKDVELRCDPISGHTALYWYRQSLGQGLEFLIYFQGNSAPDKSGLPSDRFSAERTGGSVSTLTIQRTQQEDSAVYLCASSSRPGGETEAFFGQGTRLTVV.

This chain joins TRBV5-6 and TRBJ2-5; 7 positions agree with TRBD1. TRBJ2-7 matches the DNA end more closely, so the J call is doubtful. This CDR3 contains 14 residues. The germline V gene has CDR1 SGHDT and CDR2 YYEEEE. CDR3 DNA sequence: TGTGCCAGCAGCGTCCGGGACAGCCCTGCCGAGCAGTACTTC. It codes for CASSVRDSPAEQYF.

A remark on this clone: This CDR3 is also generated by other DNA sequences in the sample. In nucleotides, the CDR3 is TGTGCCAGCAGTTCCGGGACTGGCTACGAGCAGTACTTC. It is translated as CASSSGTGYEQYF. The chain recombines TRBV27 with TRBJ2-7, with D maybe TRBD2 (6 bases). V lost 4 bases and J 3 bases, leaving 10 bases between the germline ends. Germline values: CDR1 MNHEY, CDR2 SMNVEV (reference sequence). The CDR3 totals 13 residues.

This chain links TRBV18 with TRBJ2-3; perhaps TRBD2 as D (5 bases). Germline assignment: CDR1 KGHSH and CDR2 LQKENI. Trimming removed 6 bases from V and 3 bases from J, with 16 bases in between. CDR3 length: 15 amino acids. The CDR3 DNA reads as TGTGCCAGCTCGCCGCGGGTGGGGAAAACAGATACGCAGTATTTT. It is translated as CASSPRVGKTDTQYF.

V and J are TRBV15 and TRBJ2-3, with 7 bases aligning to TRBD2. The CDR3 length is 15 residues. After removal of 1 base from V and 1 base from J, the junction contained 2 bases not matched to a gene. Germline loops: CDR1 LNHNV, CDR2 YYDKDF (reference sequence). This CDR3 reads CATSRGLAGTDTQYF. CDR3 sequence (DNA): TGTGCCACCAGCAGAGGGCTAGCGGGCACAGATACGCAGTATTTT.

This clone was observed a handful of times. The chain carries TRBV10-1 and TRBJ2-7, with 9 bases aligning to TRBD2. Germline V gene data show CDR1 as WNHNN and CDR2 as SYGVQD (reference sequence). V gave up 3 bases and J gave up 3 bases; unmatched junction bases: 9. The CDR3 is 16 amino acids. The DNA for the CDR3 is TGCGCCAGCAGTGACCCCGGGGCTAGCGGGAACTACGAGCAGTACTTC. Protein: CASSDPGASGNYEQYF.

The chain has TRBV7-2 and TRBJ2-3; D perhaps matches TRBD2 (6 bases). The ends were cut back, 8 bases at V and 2 bases at J, with 11 bases in the middle. The CDR3 is made up of 13 amino acids. CDR1 is SGHTA, CDR2 FQGNSA, per germline. The chain's CDR3 is CASGLAYTDTQYF. CDR3 coding DNA: TGTGCCAGCGGGCTAGCGTACACAGATACGCAGTATTTT. Drawing the rest from reference TRBV7-2 and TRBJ2-3, the complete variable domain is GAGVSQSPSNKVTEKGKDVELRCDPISGHTALYWYRQSLGQGLEFLIYFQGNSAPDKSGLPSDRFSAERTGGSVSTLTIQRTQQEDSAVYLCASGLAYTDTQYFGPGTRLTVL.

The gene calls are TRBV7-8 and TRBJ2-7; the match to TRBD2 covers 15 bases. J lost 6 bases, V lost 2 bases, and 5 bases had no gene match. Germline V lookup: CDR1 SGHVS, CDR2 FQNEAQ. The CDR3 is 16 residues long. This CDR3 is CASSLWTGLAGGEQYF. CDR3 bases: TGTGCCAGCAGCTTATGGACGGGACTAGCGGGAGGCGAGCAGTACTTC.

The chain employs TRBV10-3 and TRBJ2-7, with 10 positions matching TRBD1. The CDR3 runs 15 residues. Unmatched junction bases numbered 12, after V lost 6 bases and J lost 7 bases. Germline V CDR1 and CDR2: ENHRY, SYGVKD. The CDR3 protein is CAIRSGTGAMGEQYF. CDR3 nucleotide sequence: TGTGCCATCAGATCCGGGACAGGGGCAATGGGAGAGCAGTACTTC.

A remark on this clone: One end of the junction fails to match germline, which may point to a read error. This chain joins TRBV27 and TRBJ2-1, with TRBD1 matching over 7 bases. Germline values: CDR1 MNHEY, CDR2 SMNVEV (reference sequence). The CDR3 has 16 residues. The CDR3 reads CASSLSRQGPYNEQFF. The CDR3 DNA is TGTGCCAGCAGCTTATCTCGACAGGGACCATACAATGAGCAGTTCTTC.

This chain joins TRBV5-4 and TRBJ1-2; 8 nucleotides line up with TRBD1. With 3 bases clipped from V and 1 base from J, the junction kept 2 bases outside the gene matches. Per the germline V gene, CDR1 is SGHNT and CDR2 is YYREEE (reference sequence). The CDR3 spans 14 residues. The CDR3 sequence is CASSWTGNNYGYTF. The CDR3, as DNA: TGTGCCAGCAGCTGGACAGGGAATAACTATGGCTACACCTTC.

The chain employs TRBV7-8 and TRBJ2-7; D call uncertain. Looked up from germline, CDR1 is SGHVS and CDR2 is FQNEAQ. The V end was cut by 2 bases, the J end by 5 bases, with 7 bases between. The CDR3 is 12 residues long. CDR3 nucleotides: TGTGCCAGCAGCTTACTCCCCCACGAGCAGTACTTC. Its protein is CASSLLPHEQYF. The full variable domain, its missing parts supplied by reference TRBV7-8 and TRBJ2-7, is GAGVSQSPRYKVAKRGQDVALRCDPISGHVSLFWYQQALGQGPEFLTYFQNEAQLDKSGLPSDRFFAERPEGSVSTLKIQRTQQEDSAVYLCASSLLPHEQYFGPGTRLTVT.

The chain is built from TRBV29-1 and TRBJ2-5, with TRBD1 as a possible D gene (6 bases). This CDR3 is 11 amino acids long. Germline V CDR1 and CDR2: SQVTM, ANQGSEA. V was shortened by 7 bases and J by 4 bases, with 10 bases between the two germline ends. DNA for the CDR3: TGCAGCGCCCTAGGGGGAGAGACCCAGTACTTC. This encodes CSALGGETQYF.

The chain recombines TRBV7-9 with TRBJ2-1; TRBD2 agrees at 7 bases. The CDR3 is made up of 11 amino acids. In germline, CDR1 is SEHNR, CDR2 FQNEAQ (reference sequence). Trimming cost V 5 bases and J 16 bases; bases outside gene matches: 8. The CDR3 sequence: CASSPGGKTFF. The CDR3 DNA reads TGTGCCAGCAGCCCGGGGGGTAAGACCTTCTTC.

This chain connects TRBV28 to TRBJ2-5; 8 bases are a match to TRBD1. This CDR3 has 16 residues. Germline CDR1 and CDR2: MDHEN and SYDVKM. V shed 5 bases, J shed 11 bases, and the junction held 19 bases outside the gene matches. The CDR3 reads CASSPTGTGTLGEQYF. CDR3 nucleotides: TGTGCCAGCAGTCCTACCGGGACAGGAACGCTTGGGGAGCAGTACTTC. The variable domain in full, completed from reference TRBV28 and TRBJ2-5, reads DVKVTQSSRYLVKRTGEKVFLECVQDMDHENMFWYRQDPGLGLRLIYFSYDVKMKEKGDIPEGYSVSREKKERFSLILESASTNQTSMYLCASSPTGTGTLGEQYFGPGTRLLVL.

The chain has TRBV7-9 and TRBJ2-1, with TRBD2 identical over 11 bases. The CDR3 is 16 amino acids. CDR1 SEHNR and CDR2 FQNEAQ come from the germline V gene (reference sequence). With 7 bases clipped from V and 4 bases from J, the junction kept 9 bases outside the gene matches. The DNA of the CDR3 is TGTGCCAGCACCCCCACTAGCGGGAGCTTTTACAATGAGCAGTTCTTC. Residues: CASTPTSGSFYNEQFF.